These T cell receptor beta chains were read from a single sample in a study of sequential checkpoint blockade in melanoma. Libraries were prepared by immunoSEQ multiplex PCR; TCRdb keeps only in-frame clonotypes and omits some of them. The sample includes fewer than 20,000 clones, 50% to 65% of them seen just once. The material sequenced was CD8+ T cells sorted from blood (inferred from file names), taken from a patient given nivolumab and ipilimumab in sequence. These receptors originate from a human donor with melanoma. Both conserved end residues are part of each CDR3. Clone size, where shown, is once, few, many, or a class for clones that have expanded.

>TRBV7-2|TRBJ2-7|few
CASSLVFYEQYF
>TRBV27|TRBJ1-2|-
CASSGTGDGYTF
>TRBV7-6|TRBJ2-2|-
CASSLGVGTANTGELFF
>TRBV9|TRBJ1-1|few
CASSVEGTEAFF
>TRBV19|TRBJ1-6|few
CASAYGLYNSPLHF
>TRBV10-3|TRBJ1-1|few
CAISEDGGFTEAFF
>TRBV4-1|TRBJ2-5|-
CASRGRETQYF
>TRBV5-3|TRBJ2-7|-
CASSPRTSPSYEQYF
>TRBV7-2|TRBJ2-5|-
CASSLGLAGGMETQYF
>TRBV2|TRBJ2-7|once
CASSSSLGQAYSYEQYF